The T cell receptor (beta chain) under discussion was sequenced for a study of neoadjuvant anti-PD-1 for oral cavity cancer. Measured with immunoSEQ multiplex PCR; TCRdb has only the in-frame clones, and not every one. This sample carries 55,000 to 80,000 clones, 80% to 90% of them seen once, and the ten largest clones take 3% to 3.5%. V was shortened by 2 bases and J by 4 bases, with 8 bases between the two germline ends. There are 13 residues in the CDR3. Germline CDR1 and CDR2: SGHDN and FVKESK. This clone was counted only a few times. The rearrangement joins TRBV14 to TRBJ1-2, with D possibly TRBD1 on 5 matching bases. Sample: PBMCs, taken before nivolumab (anti-PD-1) treatment. This receptor was obtained from a person between 40 and 80 years old with oral cavity squamous cell carcinoma. This chain's CDR3 is CASSQQGVYGYTF. The CDR3 coding sequence is TGTGCCAGCAGCCAACAGGGAGTCTATGGCTACACCTTC.